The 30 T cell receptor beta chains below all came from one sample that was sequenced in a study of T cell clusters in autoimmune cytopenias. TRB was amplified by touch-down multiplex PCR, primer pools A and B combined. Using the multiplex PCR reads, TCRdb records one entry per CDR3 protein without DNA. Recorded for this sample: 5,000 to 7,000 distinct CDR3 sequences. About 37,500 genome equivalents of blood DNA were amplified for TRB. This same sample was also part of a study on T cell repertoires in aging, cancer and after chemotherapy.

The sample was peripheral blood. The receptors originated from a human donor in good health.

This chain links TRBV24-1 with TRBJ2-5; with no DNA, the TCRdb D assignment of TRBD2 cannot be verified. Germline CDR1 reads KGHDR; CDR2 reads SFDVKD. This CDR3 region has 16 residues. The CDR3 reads CATSDPTGIQRETQYF.

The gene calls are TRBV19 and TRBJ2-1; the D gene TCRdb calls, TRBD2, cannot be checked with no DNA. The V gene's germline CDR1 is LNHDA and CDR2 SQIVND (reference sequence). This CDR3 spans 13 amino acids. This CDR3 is CASRLAGGNEQFF.

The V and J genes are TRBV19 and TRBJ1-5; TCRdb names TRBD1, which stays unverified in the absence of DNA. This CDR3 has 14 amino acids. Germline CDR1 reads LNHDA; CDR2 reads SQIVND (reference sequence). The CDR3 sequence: CASSMVSGDLPQHF.

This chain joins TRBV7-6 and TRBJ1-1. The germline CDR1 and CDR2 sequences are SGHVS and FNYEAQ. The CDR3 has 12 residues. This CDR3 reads CASSAKNTEAFF.

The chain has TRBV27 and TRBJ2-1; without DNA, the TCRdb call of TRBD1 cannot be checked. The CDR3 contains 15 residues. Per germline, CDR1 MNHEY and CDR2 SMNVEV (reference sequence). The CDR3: CASRSPGHPDNEQFF.

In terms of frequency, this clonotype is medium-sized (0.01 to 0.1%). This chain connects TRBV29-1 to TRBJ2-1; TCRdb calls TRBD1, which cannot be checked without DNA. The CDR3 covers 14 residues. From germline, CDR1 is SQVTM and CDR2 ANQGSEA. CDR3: CSVALGTGYNEQFF.

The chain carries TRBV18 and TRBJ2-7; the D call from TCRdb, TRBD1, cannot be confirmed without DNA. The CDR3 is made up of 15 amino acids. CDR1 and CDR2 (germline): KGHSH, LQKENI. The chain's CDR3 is CASSPTGTGGYEQYF.

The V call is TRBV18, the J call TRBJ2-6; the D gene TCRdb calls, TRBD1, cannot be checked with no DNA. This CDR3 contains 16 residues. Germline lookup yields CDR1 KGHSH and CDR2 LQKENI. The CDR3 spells CASSPIRASGANVLTF. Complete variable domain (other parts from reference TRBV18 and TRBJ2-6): NAGVMQNPRHLVRRRGQEARLRCSPMKGHSHVYWYRQLPEEGLKFMVYLQKENIIDESGMPKERFSAEFPKEGPSILRIQQVVRGDSAAYFCASSPIRASGANVLTFGAGSRLTVL.

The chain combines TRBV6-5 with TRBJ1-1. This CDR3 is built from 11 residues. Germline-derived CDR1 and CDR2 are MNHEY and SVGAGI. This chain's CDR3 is CASSGEFEAFF.

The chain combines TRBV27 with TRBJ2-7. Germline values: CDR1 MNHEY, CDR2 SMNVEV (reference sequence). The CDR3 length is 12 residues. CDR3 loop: CASSTSSYEQYF.

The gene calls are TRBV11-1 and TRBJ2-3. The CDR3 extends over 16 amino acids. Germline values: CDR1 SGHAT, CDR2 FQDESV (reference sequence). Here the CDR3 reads CASSLVLPAATDTQYF.

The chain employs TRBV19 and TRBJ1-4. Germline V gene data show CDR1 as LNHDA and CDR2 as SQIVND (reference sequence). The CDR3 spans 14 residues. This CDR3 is CASSNRGPREKLFF.

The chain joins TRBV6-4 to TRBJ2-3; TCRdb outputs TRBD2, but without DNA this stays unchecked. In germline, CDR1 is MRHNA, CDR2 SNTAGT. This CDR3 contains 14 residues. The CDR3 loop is CASIGWTSGETQYF.

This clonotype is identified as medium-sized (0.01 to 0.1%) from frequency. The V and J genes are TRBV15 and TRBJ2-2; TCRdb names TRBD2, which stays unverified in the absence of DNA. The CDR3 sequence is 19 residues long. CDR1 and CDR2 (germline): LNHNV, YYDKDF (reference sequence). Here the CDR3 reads CATSRPKPGLAGDTGELFF.

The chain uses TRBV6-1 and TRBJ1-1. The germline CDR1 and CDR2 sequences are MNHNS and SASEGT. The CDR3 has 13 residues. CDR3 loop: CASSVDRDTEAFF.

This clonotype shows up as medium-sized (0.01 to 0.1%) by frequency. The CDR3 sequence: CATRLLTGELFF. J is TRBJ2-2 and V is TRBV19; the D call from TCRdb, TRBD2, cannot be confirmed without DNA. The CDR3 loop spans 12 amino acids. CDR1 and CDR2 (germline): LNHDA, SQIVND (reference sequence).

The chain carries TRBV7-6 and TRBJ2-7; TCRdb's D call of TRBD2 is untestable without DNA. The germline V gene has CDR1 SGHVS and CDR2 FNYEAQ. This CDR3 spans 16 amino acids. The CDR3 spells CASSLGLAGAGGEQYF.

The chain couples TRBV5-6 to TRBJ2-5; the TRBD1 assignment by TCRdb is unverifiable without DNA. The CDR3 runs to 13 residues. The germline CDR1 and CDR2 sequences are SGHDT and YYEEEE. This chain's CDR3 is CASSGTVQETQYF.

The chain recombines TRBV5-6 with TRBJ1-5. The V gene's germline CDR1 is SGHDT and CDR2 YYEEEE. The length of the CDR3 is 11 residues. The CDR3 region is CASSFNQPQHF.

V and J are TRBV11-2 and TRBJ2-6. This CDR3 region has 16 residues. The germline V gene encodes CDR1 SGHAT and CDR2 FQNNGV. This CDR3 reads CASSLVVGSGANVLTF.

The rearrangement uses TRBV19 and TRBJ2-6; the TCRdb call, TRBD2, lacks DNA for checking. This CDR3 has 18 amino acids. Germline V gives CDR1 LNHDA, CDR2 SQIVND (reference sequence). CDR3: CASSPLAGGSSGANVLTF.

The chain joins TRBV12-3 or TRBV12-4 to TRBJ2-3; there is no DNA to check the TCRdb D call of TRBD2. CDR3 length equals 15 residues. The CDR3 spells CASRSGTSGTDTQYF.

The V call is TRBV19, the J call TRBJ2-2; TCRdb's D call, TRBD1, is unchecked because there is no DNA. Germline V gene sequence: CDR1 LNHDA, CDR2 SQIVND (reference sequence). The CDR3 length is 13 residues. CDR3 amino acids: CASRNPGPGELFF.

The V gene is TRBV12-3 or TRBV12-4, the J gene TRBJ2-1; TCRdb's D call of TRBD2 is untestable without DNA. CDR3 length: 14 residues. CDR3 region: CATKTSGRVNEQFF.

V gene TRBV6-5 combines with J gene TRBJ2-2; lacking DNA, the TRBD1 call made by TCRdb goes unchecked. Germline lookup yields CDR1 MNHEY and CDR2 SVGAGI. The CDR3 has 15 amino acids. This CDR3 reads CASSERDRVTGELFF.

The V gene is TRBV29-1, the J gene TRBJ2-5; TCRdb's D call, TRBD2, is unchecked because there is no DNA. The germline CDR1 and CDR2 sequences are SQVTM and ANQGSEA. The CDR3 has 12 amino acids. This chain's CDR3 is CSALAGQETQYF.

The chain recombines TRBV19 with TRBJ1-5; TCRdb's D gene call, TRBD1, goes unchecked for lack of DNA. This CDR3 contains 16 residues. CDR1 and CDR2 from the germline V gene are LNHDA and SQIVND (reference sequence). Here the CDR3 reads CASSVRDRGANQPQHF.

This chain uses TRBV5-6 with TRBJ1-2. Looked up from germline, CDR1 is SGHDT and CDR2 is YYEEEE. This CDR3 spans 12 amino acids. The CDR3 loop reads CASSPKDYGYTF.

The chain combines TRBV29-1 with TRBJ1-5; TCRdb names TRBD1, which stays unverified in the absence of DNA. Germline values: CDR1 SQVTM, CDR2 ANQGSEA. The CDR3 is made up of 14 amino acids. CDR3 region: CSVRGQGNNQPQHF.

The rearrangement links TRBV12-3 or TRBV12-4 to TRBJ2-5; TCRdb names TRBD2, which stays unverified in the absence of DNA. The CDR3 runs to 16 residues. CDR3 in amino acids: CASSPGTSGRGETQYF.